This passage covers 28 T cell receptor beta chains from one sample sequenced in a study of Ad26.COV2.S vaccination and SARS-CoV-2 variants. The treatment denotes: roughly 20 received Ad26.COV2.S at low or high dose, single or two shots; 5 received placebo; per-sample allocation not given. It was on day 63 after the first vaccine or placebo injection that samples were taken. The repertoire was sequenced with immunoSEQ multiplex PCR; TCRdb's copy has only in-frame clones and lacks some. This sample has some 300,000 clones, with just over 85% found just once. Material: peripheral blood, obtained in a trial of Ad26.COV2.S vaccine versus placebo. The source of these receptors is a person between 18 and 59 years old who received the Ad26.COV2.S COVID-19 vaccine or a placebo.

Here the CDR3 reads CSVLTGEANSPLHF. The CDR3 DNA is TGCAGCGTTCTCACAGGGGAGGCTAATTCACCCCTCCACTTT. The rearrangement uses TRBV29-1 and TRBJ1-6, with 7 positions matching TRBD1. CDR1 and CDR2 (germline): SQVTM, ANQGSEA. V trimming: 5 bases; J trimming: 6 bases; junction bases outside the gene matches: 7. The CDR3 is 14 amino acids.

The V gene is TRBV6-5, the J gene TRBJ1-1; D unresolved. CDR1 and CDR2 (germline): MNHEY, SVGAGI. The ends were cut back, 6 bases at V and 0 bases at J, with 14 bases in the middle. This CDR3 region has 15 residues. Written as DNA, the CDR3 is TGTGCCAGCAGAGACCGGACGGTTATGAACACTGAAGCTTTCTTT. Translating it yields CASRDRTVMNTEAFF.

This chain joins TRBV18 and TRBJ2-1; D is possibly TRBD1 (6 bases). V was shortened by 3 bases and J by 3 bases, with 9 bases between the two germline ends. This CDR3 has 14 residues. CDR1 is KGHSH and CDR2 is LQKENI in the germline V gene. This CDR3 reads CASSPLQGYNEQFF. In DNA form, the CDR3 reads TGTGCCAGCTCACCGTTACAGGGCTACAATGAGCAGTTCTTC. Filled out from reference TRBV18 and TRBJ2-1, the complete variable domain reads NAGVMQNPRHLVRRRGQEARLRCSPMKGHSHVYWYRQLPEEGLKFMVYLQKENIIDESGMPKERFSAEFPKEGPSILRIQQVVRGDSAAYFCASSPLQGYNEQFFGPGTRLTVL.

The CDR3 bases are TGTGCCAGTAGCTACGGGTACGAGCAGTACTTC. Amino acid sequence: CASSYGYEQYF. The chain has TRBV19 and TRBJ2-7; D not certain. Trimming took off 6 bases at V and 4 bases at J, with 7 bases between the two ends. In germline, CDR1 is LNHDA, CDR2 SQIVND (reference sequence). CDR3 length: 11 residues. Full variable domain (remainder filled in from reference TRBV19 and TRBJ2-7): DGGITQSPKYLFRKEGQNVTLSCEQNLNHDAMYWYRQDPGQGLRLIYYSQIVNDFQKGDIAEGYSVSREKKESFPLTVTSAQKNPTAFYLCASSYGYEQYFGPGTRLTVT.

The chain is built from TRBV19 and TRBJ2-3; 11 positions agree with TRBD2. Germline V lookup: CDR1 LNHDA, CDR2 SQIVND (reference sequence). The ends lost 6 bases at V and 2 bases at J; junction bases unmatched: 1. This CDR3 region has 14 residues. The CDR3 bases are TGTGCCAGTAGACTAGCGGGGGACACAGATACGCAGTATTTT. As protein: CASRLAGDTDTQYF.

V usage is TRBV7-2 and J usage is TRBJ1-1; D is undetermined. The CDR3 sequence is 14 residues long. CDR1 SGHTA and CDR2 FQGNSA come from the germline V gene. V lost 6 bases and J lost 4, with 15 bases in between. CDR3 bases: TGTGCCAGCAGTCTCTCCCACTCTTCCACTGAAGCTTTCTTT. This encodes CASSLSHSSTEAFF.

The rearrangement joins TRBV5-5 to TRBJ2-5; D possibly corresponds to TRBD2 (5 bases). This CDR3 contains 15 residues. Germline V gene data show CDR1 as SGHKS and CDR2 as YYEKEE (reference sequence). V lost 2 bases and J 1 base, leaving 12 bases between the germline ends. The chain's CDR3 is CASSFGLAPQETQYF. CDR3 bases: TGTGCCAGCAGCTTCGGACTGGCTCCCCAAGAGACCCAGTACTTC.

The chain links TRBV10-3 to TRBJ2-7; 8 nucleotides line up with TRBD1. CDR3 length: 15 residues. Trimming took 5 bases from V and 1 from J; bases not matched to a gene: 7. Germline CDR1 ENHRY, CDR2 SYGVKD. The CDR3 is CAISPDRGNSYEQYF. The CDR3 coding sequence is TGTGCCATCAGTCCCGACAGGGGCAATTCCTACGAGCAGTACTTC.

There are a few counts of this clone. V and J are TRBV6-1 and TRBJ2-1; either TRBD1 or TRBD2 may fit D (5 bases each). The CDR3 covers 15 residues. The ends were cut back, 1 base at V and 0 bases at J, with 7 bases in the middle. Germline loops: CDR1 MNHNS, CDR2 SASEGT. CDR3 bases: TGTGCCAGCAGTGAAGATGGGGGCTCCTACAATGAGCAGTTCTTC. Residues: CASSEDGGSYNEQFF.

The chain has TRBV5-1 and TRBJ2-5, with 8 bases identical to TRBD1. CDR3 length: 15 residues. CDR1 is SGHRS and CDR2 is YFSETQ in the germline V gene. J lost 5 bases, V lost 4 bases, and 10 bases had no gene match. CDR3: CASSPSGGVPETQYF. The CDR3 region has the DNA TGCGCCAGCAGCCCGTCAGGGGGCGTCCCGGAGACCCAGTACTTC.

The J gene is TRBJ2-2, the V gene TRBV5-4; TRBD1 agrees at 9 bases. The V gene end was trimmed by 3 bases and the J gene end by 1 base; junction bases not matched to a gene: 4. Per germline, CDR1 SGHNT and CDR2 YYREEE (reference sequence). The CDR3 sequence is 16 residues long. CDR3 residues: CASSSGQGKNTGELFF. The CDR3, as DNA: TGTGCCAGCAGCTCCGGACAGGGGAAGAACACCGGGGAGCTGTTTTTT. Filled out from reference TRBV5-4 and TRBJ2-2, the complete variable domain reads ETGVTQSPTHLIKTRGQQVTLRCSSQSGHNTVSWYQQALGQGPQFIFQYYREEENGRGNFPPRFSGLQFPNYSSELNVNALELDDSALYLCASSSGQGKNTGELFFGEGSRLTVL.

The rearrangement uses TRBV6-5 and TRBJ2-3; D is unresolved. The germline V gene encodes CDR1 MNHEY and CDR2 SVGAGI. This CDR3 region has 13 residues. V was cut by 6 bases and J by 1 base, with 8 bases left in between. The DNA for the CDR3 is TGTGCCAGCAGCCCCATAGGCACAGATACGCAGTATTTT. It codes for CASSPIGTDTQYF.

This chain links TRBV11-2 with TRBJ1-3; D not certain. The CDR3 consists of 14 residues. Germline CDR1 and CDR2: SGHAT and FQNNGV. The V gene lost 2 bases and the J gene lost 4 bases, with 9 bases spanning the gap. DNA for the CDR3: TGTGCCAGCAGCTTATCTATTTCCGGAAACACCATATATTTT. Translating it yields CASSLSISGNTIYF.

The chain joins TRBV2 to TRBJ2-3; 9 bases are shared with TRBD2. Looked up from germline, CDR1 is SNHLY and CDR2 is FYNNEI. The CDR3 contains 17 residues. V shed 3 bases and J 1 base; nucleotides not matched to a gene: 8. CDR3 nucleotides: TGTGCCAGCAGTGAGAGTACTAGCGGGTTTGGCACAGATACGCAGTATTTT. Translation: CASSESTSGFGTDTQYF.

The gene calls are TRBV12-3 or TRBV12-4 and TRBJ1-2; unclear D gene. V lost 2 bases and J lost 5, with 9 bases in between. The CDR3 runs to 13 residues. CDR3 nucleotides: TGTGCCAGCAGTTTAAGGCCCGATTATGGCTACACCTTC. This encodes CASSLRPDYGYTF.

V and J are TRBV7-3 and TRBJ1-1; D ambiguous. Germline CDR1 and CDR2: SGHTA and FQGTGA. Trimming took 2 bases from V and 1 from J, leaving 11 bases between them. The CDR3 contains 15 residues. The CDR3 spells CASSLDSNKNTEAFF. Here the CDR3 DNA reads TGTGCCAGCAGCTTAGATTCCAACAAGAACACTGAAGCTTTCTTT.

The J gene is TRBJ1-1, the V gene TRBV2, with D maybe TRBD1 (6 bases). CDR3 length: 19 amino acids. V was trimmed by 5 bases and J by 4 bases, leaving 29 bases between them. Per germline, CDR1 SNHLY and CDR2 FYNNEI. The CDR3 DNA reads TGTGCCAGCAGTTCCCCGTTCCTACAGGGAAAGGGGGACGCCACTGAAGCTTTCTTT. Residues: CASSSPFLQGKGDATEAFF.

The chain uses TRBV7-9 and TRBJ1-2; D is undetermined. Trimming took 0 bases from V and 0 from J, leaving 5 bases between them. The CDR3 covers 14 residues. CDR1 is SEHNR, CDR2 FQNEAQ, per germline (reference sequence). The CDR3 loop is CASSLAGTNYGYTF. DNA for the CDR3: TGTGCCAGCAGCTTAGCTGGGACTAACTATGGCTACACCTTC.

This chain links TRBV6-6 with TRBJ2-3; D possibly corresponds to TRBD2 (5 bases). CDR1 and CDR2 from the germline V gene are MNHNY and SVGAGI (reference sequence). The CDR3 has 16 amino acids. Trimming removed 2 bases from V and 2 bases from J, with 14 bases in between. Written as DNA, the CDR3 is TGTGCCAGCAGTTACCGGGGTAGGGTAGACACAGATACGCAGTATTTT. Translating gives CASSYRGRVDTDTQYF.

The CDR3 sequence: CASSRSRELSNEQFF. In nucleotides, the CDR3 is TGTGCCAGCAGTCGAAGCCGTGAGCTTAGCAATGAGCAGTTCTTC. V usage is TRBV6-5 and J usage is TRBJ2-1, with D uncertain. The CDR3 is made up of 15 amino acids. Germline-derived CDR1 and CDR2 are MNHEY and SVGAGI. V lost 5 bases, J lost 6 bases, and 17 bases lay in between.

The DNA of the CDR3 is TGTGCCAGCTCAAACAGGGAATACGAGCAGTACTTC. This encodes CASSNREYEQYF. The rearrangement links TRBV18 to TRBJ2-7, with a tentative D call TRBD1 (6 bases). V lost 5 bases and J 4 bases, leaving 9 bases between the germline ends. Per the germline V gene, CDR1 is KGHSH and CDR2 is LQKENI. CDR3 length: 12 amino acids.

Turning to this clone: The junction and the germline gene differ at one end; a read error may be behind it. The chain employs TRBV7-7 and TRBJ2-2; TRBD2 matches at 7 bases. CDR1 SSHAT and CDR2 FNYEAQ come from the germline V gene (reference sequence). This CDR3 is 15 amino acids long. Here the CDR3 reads CASSPSPGGPGELFF. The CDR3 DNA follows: TGTGCTAGCAGCCCTAGCCCGGGGGGTCCCGGGGAGCTGTTTTTT.

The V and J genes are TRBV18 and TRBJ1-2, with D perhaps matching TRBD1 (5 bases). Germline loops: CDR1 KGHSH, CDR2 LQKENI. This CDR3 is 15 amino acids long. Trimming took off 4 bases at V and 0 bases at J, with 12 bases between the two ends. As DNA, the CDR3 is TGTGCCAGCTCACTAACCCAGGGAACTAACTATGGCTACACCTTC. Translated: CASSLTQGTNYGYTF.

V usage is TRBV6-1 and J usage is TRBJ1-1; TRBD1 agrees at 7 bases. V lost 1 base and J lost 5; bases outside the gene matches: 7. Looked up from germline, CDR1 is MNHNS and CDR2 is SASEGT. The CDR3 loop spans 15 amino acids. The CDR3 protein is CASSEDQGVGTEAFF. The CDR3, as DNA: TGTGCCAGCAGTGAAGACCAGGGGGTAGGTACTGAAGCTTTCTTT.

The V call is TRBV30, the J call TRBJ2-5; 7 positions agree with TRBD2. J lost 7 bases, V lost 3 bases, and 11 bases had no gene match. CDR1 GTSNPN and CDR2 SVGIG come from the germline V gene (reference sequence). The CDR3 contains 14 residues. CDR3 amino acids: CAWSLGTTSWTQYF. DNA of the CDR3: TGTGCCTGGAGCCTAGGGACTACCTCCTGGACCCAGTACTTC.

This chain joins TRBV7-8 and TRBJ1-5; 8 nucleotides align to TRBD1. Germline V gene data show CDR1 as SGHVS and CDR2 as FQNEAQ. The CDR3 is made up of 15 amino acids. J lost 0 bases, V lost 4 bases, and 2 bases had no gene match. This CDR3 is CASSSTGDSNQPQHF. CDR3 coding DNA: TGTGCCAGCAGCTCGACAGGGGATAGCAATCAGCCCCAGCATTTT.

The DNA of the CDR3 is TGCGCCAGCAGCCAAGGGGCGACAGGTCGACAAGAGACCCAGTACTTC. Protein product: CASSQGATGRQETQYF. J is TRBJ2-5 and V is TRBV4-1; D is possibly TRBD1 (6 bases). The V gene lost 1 base and the J gene lost 2 bases, with 14 bases spanning the gap. The CDR3 spans 16 residues. Germline V CDR1 and CDR2: MGHRA, YSYEKL.

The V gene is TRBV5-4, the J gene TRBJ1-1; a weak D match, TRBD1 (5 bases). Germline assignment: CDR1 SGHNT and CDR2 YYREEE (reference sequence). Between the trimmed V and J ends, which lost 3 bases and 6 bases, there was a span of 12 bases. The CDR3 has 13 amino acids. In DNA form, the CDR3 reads TGTGCCAGCAGCTCTACAGGTACAGCTGAAGCTTTCTTT. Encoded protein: CASSSTGTAEAFF.